The next 13 T cell receptor beta chains were all read from a single sample in a study of T cell responses to AZD1222 COVID-19 vaccine. The protocol was immunoSEQ multiplex PCR, while the TCRdb copy is restricted to in-frame clones and leaves out a portion. The sample yields 45,000 to 55,000 clones, 65% to 90% seen once. Sequencing used peripheral blood, obtained 28 days after the second AZD1222 dose. These receptors were taken from an adult who received the AZD1222 COVID-19 vaccine.

The rearrangement uses TRBV18 and TRBJ1-4, with D possibly matching TRBD1 (5 bases). Trimming left V 3 bases short and J 0 bases short, with 8 bases between. From germline, CDR1 is KGHSH and CDR2 LQKENI. The CDR3 contains 15 residues. The DNA of the CDR3 is TGTGCCAGCTCACCTGACAGTGCAACTAATGAAAAACTGTTTTTT. As protein: CASSPDSATNEKLFF.

This clone was seen only once. V gene TRBV7-8 combines with J gene TRBJ2-1; TRBD1 is a possible D gene (5 bases). V lost 5 bases and J lost 0, with 14 bases in between. Germline assignment: CDR1 SGHVS and CDR2 FQNEAQ. The CDR3 loop spans 16 amino acids. For the CDR3, the DNA is TGTGCCAGCAGCCTAGGCAGGGCCAGCTCCTACAATGAGCAGTTCTTC. Encoded protein: CASSLGRASSYNEQFF. Full variable domain (rest looked up from reference TRBV7-8 and TRBJ2-1): GAGVSQSPRYKVAKRGQDVALRCDPISGHVSLFWYQQALGQGPEFLTYFQNEAQLDKSGLPSDRFFAERPEGSVSTLKIQRTQQEDSAVYLCASSLGRASSYNEQFFGPGTRLTVL.

This chain links TRBV11-2 with TRBJ1-6, with 7 bases that match TRBD1. Germline loops: CDR1 SGHAT, CDR2 FQNNGV. This CDR3 is 14 amino acids long. V gave up 6 bases and J gave up 8 bases; unmatched junction bases: 7. The CDR3 DNA sequence: TGTGCCAGCAGGCCTCCAGGGGGGGATTCACCCCTCCACTTT. Translation gives CASRPPGGDSPLHF.

The V and J genes are TRBV29-1 and TRBJ2-7; 9 bases align to TRBD2. The CDR3 extends over 15 amino acids. Germline V lookup: CDR1 SQVTM, CDR2 ANQGSEA. Losses at the gene ends were 1 base for V and 1 base for J; bases not matched to a gene: 5. CDR3 residues: CSVEGAGGGSYEQYF. The DNA for the CDR3 is TGCAGCGTTGAAGGCGCGGGAGGGGGGTCCTACGAGCAGTACTTC.

This clone has a handful of counts. J is TRBJ1-5 and V is TRBV5-1, with 8 bases matching TRBD1. Germline CDR1 is SGHRS and CDR2 is YFSETQ. The CDR3 consists of 16 residues. V lost 0 bases to trimming and J lost 1 base; unmatched junction nucleotides: 3. For the CDR3, the DNA is TGCGCCAGCAGCTTGGGGGGACAGGCAAGCAATCAGCCCCAGCATTTT. This sequence encodes CASSLGGQASNQPQHF.

V usage is TRBV21-1 and J usage is TRBJ2-5; the table's TRBD1 call for D was not verified on the DNA. TRBV21-1 is annotated as a pseudogene. This CDR3 has 14 residues. CDR3 nucleotide sequence: TGTGCCAGCAGCAAAGCCAGGGCCAAAGAGACCCAGTACTTC. Translated: CASSKARAKETQYF.

The V gene is TRBV9, the J gene TRBJ2-1; 11 nucleotides line up with TRBD2. The CDR3 sequence is 15 residues long. Germline-derived CDR1 and CDR2 are SGDLS and YYNGEE. The ends lost 0 bases at V and 7 bases at J; junction bases unmatched: 3. Written as DNA, the CDR3 is TGTGCCAGCAGCGTAGTAGCGGGAGGGGGTAATGAGCAGTTCTTC. As protein: CASSVVAGGGNEQFF.

The rearrangement uses TRBV7-9 and TRBJ1-2, with D uncertain. V gave up 4 bases and J gave up 4 bases, with 10 bases separating them. Germline CDR1 SEHNR, CDR2 FQNEAQ (reference sequence). The CDR3 extends over 13 amino acids. CDR3 region: CASSYGESYGYTF. The CDR3 bases are TGTGCCAGCAGCTACGGGGAAAGCTATGGCTACACCTTC.

The chain links TRBV5-1 to TRBJ1-4; D is uncertain. The ends were cut back, 5 bases at V and 10 bases at J, with 18 bases in the middle. Germline CDR1 SGHRS, CDR2 YFSETQ. The CDR3 sequence is 14 residues long. The CDR3 region is CASRQDEERGKLFF. In DNA, the CDR3 is TGCGCCAGCAGGCAGGACGAGGAAAGAGGAAAACTGTTTTTT.

The chain joins TRBV19 to TRBJ1-4, with TRBD1 identical over 8 bases. Germline assignment: CDR1 LNHDA and CDR2 SQIVND (reference sequence). The CDR3 totals 15 residues. The V and J ends lost 5 bases and 8 bases, in that order; junction bases with no gene match: 10. Here the CDR3 DNA reads TGTGCCAGTAGTCCCCCGGGACAGGTTGGCGAAAAACTGTTTTTT. This codes for CASSPPGQVGEKLFF.

This chain uses TRBV6-5 with TRBJ2-2; tentative D call: TRBD2 (6 bases). With 10 bases removed from V and 5 bases from J, the gap between germline ends came to 20 bases. CDR1 and CDR2 (germline): MNHEY, SVGAGI. The CDR3 spans 15 residues. The CDR3 loop is CAILSWGGGTGELFF. CDR3 coding DNA: TGTGCCATCCTCTCGTGGGGCGGAGGGACCGGGGAGCTGTTTTTT.

The chain combines TRBV9 with TRBJ2-3; the D gene is possibly TRBD2 (5 bases). This CDR3 is 15 amino acids long. The germline V gene has CDR1 SGDLS and CDR2 YYNGEE. The V and J ends lost 2 bases and 2 bases respectively, with 12 bases between them. This CDR3 reads CASSVSQRYTDTQYF. DNA for the CDR3: TGTGCCAGCAGCGTGAGCCAGCGGTACACAGATACGCAGTATTTT.

For this clone: This same CDR3 is encoded by further DNA sequences in the sample. The genes are TRBV5-1 and TRBJ2-7, with D uncertain. The germline V gene has CDR1 SGHRS and CDR2 YFSETQ. This CDR3 has 12 amino acids. V lost 0 bases, J lost 5 bases, and 6 bases lay in between. CDR3 in amino acids: CASSLVRNEQYF. CDR3 in DNA: TGCGCCAGCAGCTTGGTTAGAAACGAGCAGTACTTC.